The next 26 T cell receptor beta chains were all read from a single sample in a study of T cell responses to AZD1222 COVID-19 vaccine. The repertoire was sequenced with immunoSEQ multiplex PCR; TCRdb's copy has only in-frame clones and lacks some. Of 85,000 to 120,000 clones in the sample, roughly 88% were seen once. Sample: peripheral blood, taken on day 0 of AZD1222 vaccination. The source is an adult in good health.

The CDR3 loop is CAWSRRGNQPQHF. The CDR3 nucleotides read TGTGCCTGGAGTCGAAGGGGCAATCAGCCCCAGCATTTT. The chain carries TRBV30 and TRBJ1-5; no reliable D call. Trimming took off 2 bases at V and 2 bases at J, with 7 bases between the two ends. Germline lookup yields CDR1 GTSNPN and CDR2 SVGIG (reference sequence). This CDR3 has 13 residues.

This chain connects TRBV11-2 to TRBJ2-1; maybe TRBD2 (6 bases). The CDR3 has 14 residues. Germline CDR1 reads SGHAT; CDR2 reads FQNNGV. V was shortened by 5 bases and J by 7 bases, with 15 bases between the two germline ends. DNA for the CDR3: TGTGCCAGCAGCCATAGGGACTTCCTAAATGAGCAGTTCTTC. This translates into CASSHRDFLNEQFF.

The CDR3 loop reads CASRPRTEAKNIQYF. DNA for the CDR3: TGTGCCAGCAGGCCCCGGACGGAAGCCAAAAACATTCAGTACTTC. The chain links TRBV27 to TRBJ2-4, with unresolved D. This CDR3 contains 15 residues. Trimming removed 6 bases from V and 0 bases from J, with 12 bases in between. The V gene's germline CDR1 is MNHEY and CDR2 SMNVEV (reference sequence).

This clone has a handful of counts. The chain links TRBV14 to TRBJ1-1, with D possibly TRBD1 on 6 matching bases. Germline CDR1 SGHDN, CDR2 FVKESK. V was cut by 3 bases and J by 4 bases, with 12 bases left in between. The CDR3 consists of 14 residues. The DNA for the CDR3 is TGTGCCAGCAGCCAGGGGGCTCGCTCCACTGAAGCTTTCTTT. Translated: CASSQGARSTEAFF.

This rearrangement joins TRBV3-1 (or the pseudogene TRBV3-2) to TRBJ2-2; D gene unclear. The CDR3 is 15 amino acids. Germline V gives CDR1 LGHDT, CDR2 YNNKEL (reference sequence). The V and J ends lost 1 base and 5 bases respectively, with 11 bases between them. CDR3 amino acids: CASSQGLVATGELFF. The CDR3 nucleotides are TGTGCCAGCAGCCAAGGCCTCGTCGCAACCGGGGAGCTGTTTTTT.

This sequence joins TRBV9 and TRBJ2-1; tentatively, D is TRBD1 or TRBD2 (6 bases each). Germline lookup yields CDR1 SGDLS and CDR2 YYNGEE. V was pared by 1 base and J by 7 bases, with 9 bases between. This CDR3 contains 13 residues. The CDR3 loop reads CASSVQGTNEQFF. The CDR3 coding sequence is TGTGCCAGCAGCGTACAGGGGACTAATGAGCAGTTCTTC.

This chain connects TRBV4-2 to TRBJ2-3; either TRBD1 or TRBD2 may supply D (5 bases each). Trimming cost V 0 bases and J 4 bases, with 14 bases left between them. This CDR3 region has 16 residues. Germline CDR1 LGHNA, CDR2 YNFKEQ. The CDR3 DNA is TGTGCCAGCAGCCAAGATTGGGGACCTACCGCAGATACGCAGTATTTT. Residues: CASSQDWGPTADTQYF.

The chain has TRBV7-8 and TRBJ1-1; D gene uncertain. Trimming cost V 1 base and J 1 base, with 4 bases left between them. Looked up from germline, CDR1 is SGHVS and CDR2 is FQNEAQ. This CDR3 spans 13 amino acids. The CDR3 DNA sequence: TGTGCCAGCAGCTTAGACAGGAACACTGAAGCTTTCTTT. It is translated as CASSLDRNTEAFF.

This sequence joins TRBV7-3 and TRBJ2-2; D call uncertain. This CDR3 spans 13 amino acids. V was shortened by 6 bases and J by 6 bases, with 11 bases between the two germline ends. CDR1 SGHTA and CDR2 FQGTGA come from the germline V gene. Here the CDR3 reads CASSPVAAGELFF. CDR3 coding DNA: TGTGCCAGCAGTCCAGTTGCGGCCGGGGAGCTGTTTTTT. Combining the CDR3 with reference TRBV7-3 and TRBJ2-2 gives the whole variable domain GAGVSQTPSNKVTEKGKYVELRCDPISGHTALYWYRQSLGQGPEFLIYFQGTGAADDSGLPNDRFFAVRPEGSVSTLKIQRTERGDSAVYLCASSPVAAGELFFGEGSRLTVL.

The CDR3 loop reads CASSSPGASGNPEQFF. CDR3 DNA: TGTGCCAGCAGCTCCCCCGGGGCTAGCGGGAACCCTGAGCAGTTCTTC. V usage is TRBV7-3 and J usage is TRBJ2-1; 9 nucleotides line up with TRBD2. This CDR3 has 16 residues. The germline V gene has CDR1 SGHTA and CDR2 FQGTGA. The V and J ends lost 4 bases and 9 bases, in that order; junction bases with no gene match: 13.

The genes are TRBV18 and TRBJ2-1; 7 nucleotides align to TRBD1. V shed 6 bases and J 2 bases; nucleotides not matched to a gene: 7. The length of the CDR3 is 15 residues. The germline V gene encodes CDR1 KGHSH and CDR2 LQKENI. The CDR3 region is CASSSPQGAYNEQFF. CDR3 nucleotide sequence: TGTGCCAGCTCTTCCCCCCAGGGGGCCTACAATGAGCAGTTCTTC.

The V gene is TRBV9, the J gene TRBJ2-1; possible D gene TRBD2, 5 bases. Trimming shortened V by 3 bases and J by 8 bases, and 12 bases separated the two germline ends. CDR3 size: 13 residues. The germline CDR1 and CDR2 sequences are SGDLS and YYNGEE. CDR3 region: CASSADGKYEQFF. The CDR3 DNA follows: TGTGCCAGCAGCGCCGACGGGAAGTATGAGCAGTTCTTC.

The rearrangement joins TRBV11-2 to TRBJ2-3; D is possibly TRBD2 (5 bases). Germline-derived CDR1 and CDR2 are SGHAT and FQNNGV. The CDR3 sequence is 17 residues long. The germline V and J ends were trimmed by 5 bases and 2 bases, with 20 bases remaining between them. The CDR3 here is CASSLRLAGGFTDTQYF. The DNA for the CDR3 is TGTGCCAGCAGCCTAAGACTGGCTGGAGGTTTCACAGATACGCAGTATTTT.

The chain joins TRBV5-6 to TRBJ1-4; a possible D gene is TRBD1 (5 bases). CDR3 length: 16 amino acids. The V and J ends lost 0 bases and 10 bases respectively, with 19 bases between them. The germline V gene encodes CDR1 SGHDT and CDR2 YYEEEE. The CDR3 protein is CASSLVGLRQMGKLFF. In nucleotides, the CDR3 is TGTGCCAGCAGCTTGGTGGGACTGCGGCAAATGGGAAAACTGTTTTTT.

CDR3 region: CASSPSGTANYGYTF. In nucleotides, the CDR3 is TGTGCCAGCTCACCCTCCGGGACAGCCAATTATGGCTACACCTTC. The rearrangement joins TRBV18 to TRBJ1-2, with 7 bases that match TRBD1. With 3 bases clipped from V and 5 bases from J, the junction kept 9 bases outside the gene matches. Per germline, CDR1 KGHSH and CDR2 LQKENI. This CDR3 is built from 15 residues.

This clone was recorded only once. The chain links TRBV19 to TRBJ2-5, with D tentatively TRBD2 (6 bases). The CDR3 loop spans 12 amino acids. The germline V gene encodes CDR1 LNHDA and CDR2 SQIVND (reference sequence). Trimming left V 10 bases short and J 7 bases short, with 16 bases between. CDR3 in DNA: TGTGCCACCGCGGCGGGAAAAAGGACCCAGTACTTC. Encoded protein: CATAAGKRTQYF.

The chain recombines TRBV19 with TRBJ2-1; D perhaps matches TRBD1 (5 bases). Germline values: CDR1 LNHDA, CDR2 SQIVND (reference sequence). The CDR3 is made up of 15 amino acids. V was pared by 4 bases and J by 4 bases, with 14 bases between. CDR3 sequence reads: CASSRVTVLYNEQFF. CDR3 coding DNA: TGTGCCAGTAGTAGGGTGACAGTTCTATACAATGAGCAGTTCTTC.

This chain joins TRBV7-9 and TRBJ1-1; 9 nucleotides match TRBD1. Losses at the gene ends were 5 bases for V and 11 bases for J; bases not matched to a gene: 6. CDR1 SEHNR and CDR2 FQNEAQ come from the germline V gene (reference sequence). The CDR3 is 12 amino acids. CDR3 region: CASSLDRGRAFF. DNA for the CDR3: TGTGCCAGCAGCCTGGACAGGGGTCGGGCTTTCTTT.

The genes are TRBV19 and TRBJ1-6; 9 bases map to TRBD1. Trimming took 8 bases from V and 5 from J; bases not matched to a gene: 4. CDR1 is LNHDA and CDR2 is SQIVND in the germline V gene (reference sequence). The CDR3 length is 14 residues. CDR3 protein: CASQGQGDNSPLHF. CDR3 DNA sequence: TGTGCCAGTCAGGGACAGGGCGATAATTCACCCCTCCACTTT.

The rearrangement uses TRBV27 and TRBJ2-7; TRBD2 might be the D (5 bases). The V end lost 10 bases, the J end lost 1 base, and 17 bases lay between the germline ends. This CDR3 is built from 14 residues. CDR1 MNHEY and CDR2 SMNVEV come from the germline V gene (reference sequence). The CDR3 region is CATRYGGGSYEQYF. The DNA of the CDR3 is TGTGCCACCCGATACGGAGGTGGGTCCTACGAGCAGTACTTC.

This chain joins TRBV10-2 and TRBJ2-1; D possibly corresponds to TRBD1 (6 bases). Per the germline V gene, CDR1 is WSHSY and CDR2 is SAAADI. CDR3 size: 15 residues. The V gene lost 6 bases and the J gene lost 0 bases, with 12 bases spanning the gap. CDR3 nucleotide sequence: TGCGCCAGCAGCCTAGGACAGAGCTCCTACAATGAGCAGTTCTTC. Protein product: CASSLGQSSYNEQFF.

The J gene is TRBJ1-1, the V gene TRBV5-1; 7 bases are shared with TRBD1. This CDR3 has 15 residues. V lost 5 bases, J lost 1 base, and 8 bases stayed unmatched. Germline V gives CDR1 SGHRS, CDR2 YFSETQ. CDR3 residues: CASRQGPQGNTEAFF. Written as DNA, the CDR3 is TGCGCCAGCAGACAGGGGCCCCAAGGGAACACTGAAGCTTTCTTT.

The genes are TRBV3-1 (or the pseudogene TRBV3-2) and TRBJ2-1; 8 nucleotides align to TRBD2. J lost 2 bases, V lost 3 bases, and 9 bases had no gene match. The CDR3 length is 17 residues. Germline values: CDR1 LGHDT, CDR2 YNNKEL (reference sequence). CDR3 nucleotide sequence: TGTGCCAGCAGCCAGGGTGGAGCGGGAGTGACCTACAATGAGCAGTTCTTC. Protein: CASSQGGAGVTYNEQFF.

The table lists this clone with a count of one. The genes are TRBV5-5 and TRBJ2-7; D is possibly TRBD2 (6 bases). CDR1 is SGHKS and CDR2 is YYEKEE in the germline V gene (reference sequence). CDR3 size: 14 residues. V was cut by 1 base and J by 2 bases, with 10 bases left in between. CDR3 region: CASSLSGGAYEQYF. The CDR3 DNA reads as TGTGCCAGCAGCTTGTCCGGGGGAGCCTACGAGCAGTACTTC.

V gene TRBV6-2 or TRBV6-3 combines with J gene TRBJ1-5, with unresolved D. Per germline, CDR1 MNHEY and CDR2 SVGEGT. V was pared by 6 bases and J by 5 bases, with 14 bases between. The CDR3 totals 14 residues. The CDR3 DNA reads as TGTGCCAGCAGCGATACAAGGTGGGATCAGCCCCAGCATTTT. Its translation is CASSDTRWDQPQHF.

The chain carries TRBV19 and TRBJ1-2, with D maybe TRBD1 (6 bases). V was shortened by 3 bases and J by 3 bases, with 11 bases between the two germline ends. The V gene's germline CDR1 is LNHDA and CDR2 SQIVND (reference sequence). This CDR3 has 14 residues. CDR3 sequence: CASSMRGGYYGYTF. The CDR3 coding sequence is TGTGCCAGTAGTATGAGAGGGGGATACTATGGCTACACCTTC.